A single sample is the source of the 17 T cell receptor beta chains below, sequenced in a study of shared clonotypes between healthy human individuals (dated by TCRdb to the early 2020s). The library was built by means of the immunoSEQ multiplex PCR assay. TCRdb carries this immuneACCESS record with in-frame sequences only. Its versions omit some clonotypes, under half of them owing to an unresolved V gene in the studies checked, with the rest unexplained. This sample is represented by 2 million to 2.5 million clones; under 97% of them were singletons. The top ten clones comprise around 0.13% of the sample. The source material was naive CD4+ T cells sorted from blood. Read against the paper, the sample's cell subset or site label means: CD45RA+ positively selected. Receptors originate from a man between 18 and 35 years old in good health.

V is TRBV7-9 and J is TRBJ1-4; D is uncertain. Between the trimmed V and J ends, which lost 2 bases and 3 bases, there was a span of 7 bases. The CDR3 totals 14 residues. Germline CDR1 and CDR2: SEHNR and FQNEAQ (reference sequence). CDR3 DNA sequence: TGTGCCAGCAGCTTACAGAGTTCTAATGAAAAACTGTTTTTT. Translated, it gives CASSLQSSNEKLFF. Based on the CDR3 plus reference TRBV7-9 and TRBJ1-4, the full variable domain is DTGVSQNPRHKITKRGQNVTFRCDPISEHNRLYWYRQTLGQGPEFLTYFQNEAQLEKSRLLSDRFSAERPKGSFSTLEIQRTEQGDSAMYLCASSLQSSNEKLFFGSGTQLSVL.

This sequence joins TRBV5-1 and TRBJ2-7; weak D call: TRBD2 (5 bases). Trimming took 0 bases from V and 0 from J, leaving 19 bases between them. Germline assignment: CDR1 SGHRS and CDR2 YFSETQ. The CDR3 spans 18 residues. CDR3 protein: CASSLATPGLASSYEQYF. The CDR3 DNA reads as TGCGCCAGCAGCTTGGCAACTCCGGGATTAGCAAGCTCCTACGAGCAGTACTTC. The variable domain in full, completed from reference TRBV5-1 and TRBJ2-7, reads KAGVTQTPRYLIKTRGQQVTLSCSPISGHRSVSWYQQTPGQGLQFLFEYFSETQRNKGNFPGRFSGRQFSNSRSEMNVSTLELGDSALYLCASSLATPGLASSYEQYFGPGTRLTVT.

CDR3 in DNA: TGTGCCAGCAGACCAGGGCCTGAGACGCAGCCGAACACTGAAGCTTTCTTT. Translated, it gives CASRPGPETQPNTEAFF. This chain uses TRBV7-2 with TRBJ1-1; tentatively, D is TRBD1 (5 bases). This CDR3 comprises 17 residues. V was trimmed by 6 bases and J by 1 base, leaving 21 bases between them. Germline lookup yields CDR1 SGHTA and CDR2 FQGNSA.

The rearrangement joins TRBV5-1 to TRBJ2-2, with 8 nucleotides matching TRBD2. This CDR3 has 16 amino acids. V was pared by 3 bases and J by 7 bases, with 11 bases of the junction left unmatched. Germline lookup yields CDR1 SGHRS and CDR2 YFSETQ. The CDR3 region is CASSSLGLAGDGELFF. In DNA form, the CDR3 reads TGCGCCAGCAGCTCCCTGGGGCTAGCGGGTGACGGGGAGCTGTTTTTT.

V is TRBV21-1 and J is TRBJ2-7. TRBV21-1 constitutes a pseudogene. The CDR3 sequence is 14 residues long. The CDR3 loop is CAIPQGSQCHEQYF. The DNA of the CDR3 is TGTGCCATTCCTCAAGGCTCTCAATGCCACGAGCAGTACTTC.

CDR3 residues: CAISEIGKSSPLHF. CDR3 coding DNA: TGTGCCATCAGTGAGATTGGAAAGTCTTCACCCCTCCACTTT. The chain uses TRBV10-3 and TRBJ1-6; D is undetermined. V lost 2 bases and J lost 9, with 11 bases in between. The germline V gene encodes CDR1 ENHRY and CDR2 SYGVKD. The CDR3 totals 14 residues.

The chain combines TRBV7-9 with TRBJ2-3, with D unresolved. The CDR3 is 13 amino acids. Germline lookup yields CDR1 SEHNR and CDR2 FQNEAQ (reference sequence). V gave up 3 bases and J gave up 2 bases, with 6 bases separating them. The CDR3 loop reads CASSFTLTDTQYF. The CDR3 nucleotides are TGTGCCAGCAGCTTCACTCTCACAGATACGCAGTATTTT. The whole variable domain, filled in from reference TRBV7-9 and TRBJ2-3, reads DTGVSQNPRHKITKRGQNVTFRCDPISEHNRLYWYRQTLGQGPEFLTYFQNEAQLEKSRLLSDRFSAERPKGSFSTLEIQRTEQGDSAMYLCASSFTLTDTQYFGPGTRLTVL.

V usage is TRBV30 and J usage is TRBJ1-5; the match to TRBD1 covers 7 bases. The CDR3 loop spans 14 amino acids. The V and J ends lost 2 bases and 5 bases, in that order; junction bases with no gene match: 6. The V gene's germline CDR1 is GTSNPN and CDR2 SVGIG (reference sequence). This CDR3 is CAWSRPGGDQPQHF. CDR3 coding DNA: TGTGCCTGGAGTAGGCCAGGGGGAGATCAGCCCCAGCATTTT.

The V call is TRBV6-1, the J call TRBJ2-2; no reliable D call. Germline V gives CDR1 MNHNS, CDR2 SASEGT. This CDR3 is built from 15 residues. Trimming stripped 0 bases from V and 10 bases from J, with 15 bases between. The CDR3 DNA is TGTGCCAGCAGTGAAGCATCGGAATACCCGGCGGAGCTGTTTTTT. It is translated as CASSEASEYPAELFF.

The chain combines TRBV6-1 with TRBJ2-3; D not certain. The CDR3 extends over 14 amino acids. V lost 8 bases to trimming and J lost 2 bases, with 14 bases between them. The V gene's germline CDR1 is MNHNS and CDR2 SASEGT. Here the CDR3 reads CASSGVLVTDTQYF. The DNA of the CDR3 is TGTGCCAGCTCTGGGGTATTAGTCACAGATACGCAGTATTTT.

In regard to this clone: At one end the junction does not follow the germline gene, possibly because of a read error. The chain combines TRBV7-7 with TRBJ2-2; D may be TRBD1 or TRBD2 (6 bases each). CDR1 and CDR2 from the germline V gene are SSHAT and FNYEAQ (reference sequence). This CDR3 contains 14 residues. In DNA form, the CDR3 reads TGTGCTAGCAGCCGAGGGGGAGGCACCGGGGAGCTGTTTTTT. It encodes CASSRGGGTGELFF.

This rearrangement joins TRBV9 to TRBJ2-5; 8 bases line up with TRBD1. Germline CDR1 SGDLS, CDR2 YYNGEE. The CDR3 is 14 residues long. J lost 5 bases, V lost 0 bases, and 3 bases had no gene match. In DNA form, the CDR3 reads TGTGCCAGCAGCGTAGGGGGACAGGCGGAGACCCAGTACTTC. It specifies CASSVGGQAETQYF.

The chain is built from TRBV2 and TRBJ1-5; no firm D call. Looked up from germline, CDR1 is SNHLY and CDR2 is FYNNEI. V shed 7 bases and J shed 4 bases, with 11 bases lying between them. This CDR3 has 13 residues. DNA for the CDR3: TGTGCCAGCAACCCGGACTGGAATCAGCCCCAGCATTTT. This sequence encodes CASNPDWNQPQHF.

The CDR3, as DNA: TGTGCCAGCAGCTCCGCGGGCAGTGAGCAGTTCTTC. Its translation: CASSSAGSEQFF. The chain links TRBV11-3 to TRBJ2-1; possibly TRBD2 for D (5 bases). V lost 4 bases, J lost 9 bases, and 10 bases lay in between. Germline V gene lookup returns CDR1 SGHNT and CDR2 YENEEA. The CDR3 is 12 residues long.

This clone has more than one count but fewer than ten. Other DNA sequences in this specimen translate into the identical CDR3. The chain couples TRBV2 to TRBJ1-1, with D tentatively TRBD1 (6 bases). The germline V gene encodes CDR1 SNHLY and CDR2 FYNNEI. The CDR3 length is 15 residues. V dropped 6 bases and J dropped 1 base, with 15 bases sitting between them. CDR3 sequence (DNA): TGTGCCAGCAGAGAGGGAGGGGGTCCGAACACTGAAGCTTTCTTT. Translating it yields CASREGGGPNTEAFF.

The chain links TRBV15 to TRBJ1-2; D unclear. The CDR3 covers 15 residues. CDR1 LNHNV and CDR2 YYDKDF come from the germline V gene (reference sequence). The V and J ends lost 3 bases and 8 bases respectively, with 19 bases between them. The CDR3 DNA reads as TGTGCCACCAGCAGGGGATGGACGGAGATGAACGGCTACACCTTC. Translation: CATSRGWTEMNGYTF.

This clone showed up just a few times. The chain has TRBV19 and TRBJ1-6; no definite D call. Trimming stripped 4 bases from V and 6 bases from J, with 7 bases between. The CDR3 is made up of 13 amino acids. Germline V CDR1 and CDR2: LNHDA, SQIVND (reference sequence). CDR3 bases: TGTGCCAGTAGTACTGGAGTTAATTCACCCCTCCACTTT. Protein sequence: CASSTGVNSPLHF.